This T cell receptor beta chain was documented in a study of T-cell reconstitution after alpha-beta-depleted transplantation in children (dated by TCRdb to the mid-2010s). For context, the study as a whole: Using TCR repertoire profiling, the study followed T-cell immune reconstitution in a quantitative way in children after TCRalphabeta/CD19-depleted allogeneic hematopoietic cell transplantation. Broader findings and caveats from the paper: The frequencies of hyperexpanded clones fell over the following months, and after one year, T-cell counts and TCRbeta diversity were mostly attributed to newly produced T cells. In some patients, high TCRbeta diversity at day 60 was attributed to recipient T cells and intrathymic progenitors that had survived conditioning. The apparently early recovery of alphabetaT-cell counts about two months after transplant reportedly depended on only several hundred rapidly expanded clones that came from non-depleted graft cells.

The treatment or condition label, as the study defines it: allogeneic hematopoietic cell transplantation with graft depleted of TCRalphabeta T cells and CD19 B cells. The children who served as transplant recipients had been given grafts of TCRalphabeta/CD19-depleted allogeneic hematopoietic cells. The library came from PCR. Sequencing took place on an Illumina HiSeq 2500. TCR libraries were prepared with molecular barcoding, using unique molecular identifiers to normalize TCRbeta repertoire quantification. Through fastp at Q25 and MiXCR, TCRdb rebuilt clones from the public reads, retaining in-frame beta chains. Each CDR3 protein appears once, grouped with its most common genes and DNA. For this sample the table gives 200,000 to 250,000 distinct CDR3 sequences, of which roughly 26% were detected only once. Less than 3.5% of the sample is held by the ten biggest clonotypes. Its CDR3 holds 13 amino acids, cysteine through phenylalanine. Just CDR3 DNA is preserved here, 39 bases in frame from base 1. The germline V gene sets CDR1 to ENHRY and CDR2 to SYGVKD. Deletion took 2 bases off V and 6 bases off J, with a span of 10 bases between the germline ends.

Concerning this clonotype: Its antigen is unknown. No much larger clone is present one base from it, and per-base qualities are unavailable.

The chain couples TRBV10-3 to TRBJ1-1; matching of 6 bases hints at TRBD1 as the D gene. This material consisted of PBMCs, taken before TCRalphabeta/CD19-depleted stem cell transplant. The clonotype originates from a girl aged 2-10 years with Fanconi anemia, due to receive a stem cell transplant. The sequenced DNA: TGTGCCATCAGTGAGACAGGGTGGGCTGAAGCTTTCTTT. Translated, it gives CAISETGWAEAFF.